This is a list of T cell receptor beta chains from one sample in a study of CD4 T cells in relation to SARS-CoV-2 and coronaviruses. Clones were sequenced by immunoSEQ multiplex PCR, and TCRdb holds only the in-frame ones, with some missing. The table shows 22,000 or so clones, with more than 60% occurring only once. Antigens for these TCRs are unknown. Sequenced: CD4+ T cells from PBMCs, cultured in vitro. Receptors originate from a human donor in good health. Each CDR3 is given with its conserved first and last residue. A D gene is named only where the DNA matches it firmly. Only some rows state a clone size, as once, few, many or a class for expanded clones.

d_call	v_call	clone_size	j_call	cdr3_nt	cdr3_aa
TRBD2	TRBV30	NA	TRBJ2-2	TGTGCCTGGAGTGTACGCGGGAGTCGCGCCGGGGAGCTGTTTTTT	CAWSVRGSRAGELFF
NA	TRBV9	NA	TRBJ1-3	TGTGCCAGCAGCGTGTCACCTCGGACACATGTTGGCTCTGGAAACACCATATATTTT	CASSVSPRTHVGSGNTIYF
TRBD1	TRBV27	few	TRBJ1-6	TGTGCCAGCAGTTTAGAGGGGGCGGTCAATAATTCACCCCTCCACTTT	CASSLEGAVNNSPLHF
NA	TRBV6-5	NA	TRBJ1-5	TGTGCCAGCATCGGATATAGCAATCAGCCCCAGCATTTT	CASIGYSNQPQHF
NA	TRBV29-1	NA	TRBJ1-4	TGCAGCGTTGAAGTTAGTGCAGGCCCTGAAAAACTGTTTTTT	CSVEVSAGPEKLFF
NA	TRBV2	NA	TRBJ2-3	TGTGCCAGCAGTGACCGGGACAAGGCTGTAAGCACAGATACGCAGTATTTT	CASSDRDKAVSTDTQYF
NA	TRBV7-3	NA	TRBJ2-2	TGTGCCAGCAGCTTAAGTCCGGGGGCGAACACCGGGGAGCTGTTTTTT	CASSLSPGANTGELFF
NA	TRBV19	NA	TRBJ1-1	TGTGCCAGTAGTGTGGACGCAAACACTGAAGCTTTCTTT	CASSVDANTEAFF
NA	TRBV25-1	NA	TRBJ1-2	TGTGCCAGCAGTTTCAGCCAGGAGAGCTACACCTTC	CASSFSQESYTF
TRBD2	TRBV18	NA	TRBJ2-1	TGTGCCAGCTCCCCACCCAGCGGGAGAATTTACAATGAGCAGTTCTTC	CASSPPSGRIYNEQFF
TRBD2	TRBV27	NA	TRBJ2-1	TGTGCCAGCAGTTTATCTAGCGGGAGGGCCAATGAGCAGTTCTTC	CASSLSSGRANEQFF
NA	TRBV29-1	NA	TRBJ2-7	TGCAGCGTTGTCGCGACTAAAACATACGAGCAGTACTTC	CSVVATKTYEQYF
NA	TRBV6-6	NA	TRBJ2-2	TGTGCCAGCAGTCAAACGCCCCGGTCGGGGCTGTTTTTT	CASSQTPRSGLFF
NA	TRBV27	NA	TRBJ2-1	TGTGCCAGCAGTTTAATCTTTATGGGGGGCTCCTACAATGAGCAGTTCTTC	CASSLIFMGGSYNEQFF
TRBD2	TRBV9	few	TRBJ2-2	TGTGCCAGCAGCGTAGGGGCGCTAGCGGGAACGAACACCGGGGAGCTGTTTTTT	CASSVGALAGTNTGELFF
NA	TRBV6-6	few	TRBJ1-2	TGTGCCAGCAGTTACTCGACATCCAACTATGGCTACACCTTC	CASSYSTSNYGYTF
NA	TRBV4-1	few	TRBJ1-5	TGCGCCAGCAGCCAAACCAGGAATCAGCCCCAGCATTTT	CASSQTRNQPQHF
TRBD1	TRBV3-1/TRBV3-2	NA	TRBJ1-6	TGTGCCAGCAGCCAACCCCGACAGGGGGCACATAATTCACCCCTCCACTTT	CASSQPRQGAHNSPLHF
TRBD1	TRBV11-2	NA	TRBJ1-4	TGTGCCAGCAGCCCTACCAGGGGGACTAATGAAAAACTGTTTTTT	CASSPTRGTNEKLFF
NA	TRBV3-1/TRBV3-2	NA	TRBJ2-3	TGTGCCAGCAGCCAAGATCGAAAGCTGCGTAGCACAGATACGCAGTATTTT	CASSQDRKLRSTDTQYF
NA	TRBV13	few	TRBJ1-2	TGTGCCGGGGGGAAGGGAGCCAATAATAACTATGGCTACACCTTC	CAGGKGANNNYGYTF
NA	TRBV6-5	NA	TRBJ1-2	TGTGCCAGCAGTTACTCTCGAGATAACTATGGCTACACCTTC	CASSYSRDNYGYTF
TRBD1	TRBV7-8	NA	TRBJ2-1	TGTGCCAGCAGCTTAGCATCCTGGACAGGGAGCTCCTACAATGAGCAGTTCTTC	CASSLASWTGSSYNEQFF
NA	TRBV11-2	once	TRBJ1-2	TGTGCCAGCAAGCTGGCGGGGACCCGGAGGGCCTATGGCTACACCTTC	CASKLAGTRRAYGYTF
NA	TRBV5-1	NA	TRBJ2-1	TGCGCCAGCAGCTTGGCCTATTACAATGAGCAGTTCTTC	CASSLAYYNEQFF
NA	TRBV7-2	once	TRBJ1-3	TGTGCCAGCAGCTTACCGGACAGAAACACCATATATTTT	CASSLPDRNTIYF
TRBD1	TRBV5-1	few	TRBJ2-2	TGCGCCAGCAGCTTGGGACAGGGGAACACCGGGGAGCTGTTTTTT	CASSLGQGNTGELFF
TRBD2	TRBV7-8	NA	TRBJ2-7	TGTGCCAGCAGCACGCGGACTAGCGGGAGGTACGAGCAGTACTTC	CASSTRTSGRYEQYF
NA	TRBV18	NA	TRBJ2-3	TGTGCCAGCTCTACTTCACAACAGGGTCTAAGCACAGATACGCAGTATTTT	CASSTSQQGLSTDTQYF
NA	TRBV18	once	TRBJ2-1	TGTGCCAGCTCACCTGTCATCGACAATGAGCAGTTCTTC	CASSPVIDNEQFF
NA	TRBV25-1	NA	TRBJ2-1	TGTGCCAGCAGAGGGTCCTACAATGAGCAGTTCTTC	CASRGSYNEQFF
NA	TRBV5-6	NA	TRBJ1-5	TGTGCCAGCAGCTTAGGGGCAGGGAATCAGCCCCAGCATTTT	CASSLGAGNQPQHF
TRBD2	TRBV4-1	NA	TRBJ2-1	TGCGCCAGCAGCCAACTCGGGACTAGCGGGAACTATGAGCAGTTCTTC	CASSQLGTSGNYEQFF
NA	TRBV23-1	NA	TRBJ2-5	TGCGCCAGCAGTCAATCTAAGGTCTCGGTAGGGGTGGACCGAGAGACCCAGTACTTC	CASSQSKVSVGVDRETQYF
NA	TRBV28	NA	TRBJ1-5	TGTGCCAGCAGCCCTTATGGGGATGGCAATCAGCCCCAGCATTTT	CASSPYGDGNQPQHF
NA	TRBV25-1	NA	TRBJ1-1	TGTGCCAGCAGTTTTTCGGGAGTGAACACTGAAGCTTTCTTT	CASSFSGVNTEAFF
TRBD2	TRBV24-1	NA	TRBJ2-1	TGTGCCACCAGTGACCTGGGGGCGTCTAGCGGGAGGTCCTACAATGAGCAGTTCTTC	CATSDLGASSGRSYNEQFF
NA	TRBV3-1/TRBV3-2	NA	TRBJ1-2	TGTGCCAGCAGCCAGACCGGGACATATAATGGCTACACCTTC	CASSQTGTYNGYTF
TRBD2	TRBV2	NA	TRBJ2-1	TGTGCCAGCAGCGGGACTAGGTACAATGAGCAGTTCTTC	CASSGTRYNEQFF